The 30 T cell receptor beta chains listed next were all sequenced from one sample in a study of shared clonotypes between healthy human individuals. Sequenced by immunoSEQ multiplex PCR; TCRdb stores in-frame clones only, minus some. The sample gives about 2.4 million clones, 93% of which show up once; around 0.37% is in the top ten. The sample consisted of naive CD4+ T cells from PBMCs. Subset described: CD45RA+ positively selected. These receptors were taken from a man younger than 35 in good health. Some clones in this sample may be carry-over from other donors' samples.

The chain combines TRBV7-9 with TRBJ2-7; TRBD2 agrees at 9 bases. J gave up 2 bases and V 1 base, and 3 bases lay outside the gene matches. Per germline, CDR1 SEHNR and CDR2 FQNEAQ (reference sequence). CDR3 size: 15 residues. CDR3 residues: CASSLVLAGPYEQYF. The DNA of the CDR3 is TGTGCCAGCAGCTTAGTTCTAGCGGGGCCCTACGAGCAGTACTTC.

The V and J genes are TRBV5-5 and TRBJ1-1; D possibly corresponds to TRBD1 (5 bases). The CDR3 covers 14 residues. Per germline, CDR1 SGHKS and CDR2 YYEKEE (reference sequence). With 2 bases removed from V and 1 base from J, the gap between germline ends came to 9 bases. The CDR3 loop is CASSLQVGNTEAFF. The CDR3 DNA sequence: TGTGCCAGCAGCTTACAGGTGGGGAACACTGAAGCTTTCTTT.

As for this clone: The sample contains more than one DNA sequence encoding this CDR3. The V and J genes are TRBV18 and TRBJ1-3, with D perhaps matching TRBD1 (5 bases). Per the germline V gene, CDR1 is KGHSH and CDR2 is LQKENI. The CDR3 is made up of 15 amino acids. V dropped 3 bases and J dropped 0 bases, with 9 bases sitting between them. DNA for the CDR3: TGTGCCAGCTCACCCACAGGATCCTCTGGAAACACCATATATTTT. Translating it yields CASSPTGSSGNTIYF.

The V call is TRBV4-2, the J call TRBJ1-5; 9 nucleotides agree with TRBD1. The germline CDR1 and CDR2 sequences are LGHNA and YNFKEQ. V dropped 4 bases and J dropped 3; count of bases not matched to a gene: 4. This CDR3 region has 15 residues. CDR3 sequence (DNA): TGTGCCAGCAGCCGAGACAGGGGGGACAATCAGCCCCAGCATTTT. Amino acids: CASSRDRGDNQPQHF.

The CDR3 here is CASSPVVSGPSYGYTF. CDR3 DNA: TGTGCCAGTAGTCCGGTGGTGTCAGGGCCGTCATATGGCTACACCTTC. This chain uses TRBV19 with TRBJ1-2; D may be TRBD1 (5 bases). Trimming cost V 5 bases and J 5 bases, with 21 bases left between them. Germline CDR1 reads LNHDA; CDR2 reads SQIVND (reference sequence). This CDR3 spans 16 amino acids.

CDR3 nucleotide sequence: TGTGCCAGCAGCTTAAGCAACCGGGACTCTTATGGCTACACCTTC. It specifies CASSLSNRDSYGYTF. The chain joins TRBV9 to TRBJ1-2, with D perhaps TRBD1 (5 bases). V was trimmed by 4 bases and J by 5 bases, leaving 18 bases between them. CDR1 SGDLS and CDR2 YYNGEE come from the germline V gene. The CDR3 length is 15 residues.

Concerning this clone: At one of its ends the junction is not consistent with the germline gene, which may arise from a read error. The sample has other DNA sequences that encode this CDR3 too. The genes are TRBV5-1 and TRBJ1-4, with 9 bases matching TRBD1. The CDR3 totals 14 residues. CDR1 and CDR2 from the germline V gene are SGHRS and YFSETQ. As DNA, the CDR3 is TGCGCCAGTAGCTTCGGGACAGGGAGTGAAAAACTGTTTTTT. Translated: CASSFGTGSEKLFF.

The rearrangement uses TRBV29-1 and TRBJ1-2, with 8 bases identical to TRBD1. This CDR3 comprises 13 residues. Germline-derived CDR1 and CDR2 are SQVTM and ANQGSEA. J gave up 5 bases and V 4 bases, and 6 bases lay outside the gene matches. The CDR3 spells CSVAIDRGYGYTF. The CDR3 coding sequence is TGCAGCGTTGCAATCGACAGGGGTTATGGCTACACCTTC.

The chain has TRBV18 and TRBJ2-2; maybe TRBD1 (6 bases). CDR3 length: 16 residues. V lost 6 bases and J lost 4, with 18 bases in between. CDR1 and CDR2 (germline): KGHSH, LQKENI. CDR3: CASSSSSGVSTGELFF. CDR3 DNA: TGTGCCAGCTCCAGCTCTTCAGGGGTGAGCACCGGGGAGCTGTTTTTT.

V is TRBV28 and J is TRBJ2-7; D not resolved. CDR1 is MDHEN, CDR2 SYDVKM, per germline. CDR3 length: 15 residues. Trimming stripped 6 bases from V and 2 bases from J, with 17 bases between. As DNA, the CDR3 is TGTGCCAGCAGCATGAGACATTACTTTCCCTACGAGCAGTACTTC. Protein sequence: CASSMRHYFPYEQYF.

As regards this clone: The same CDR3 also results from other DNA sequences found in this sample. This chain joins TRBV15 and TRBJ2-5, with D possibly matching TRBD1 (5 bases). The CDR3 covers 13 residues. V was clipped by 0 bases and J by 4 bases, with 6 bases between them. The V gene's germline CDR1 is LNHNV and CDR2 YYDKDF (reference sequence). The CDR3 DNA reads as TGTGCCACCAGCAGAGATACAGGAGAGACCCAGTACTTC. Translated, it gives CATSRDTGETQYF.

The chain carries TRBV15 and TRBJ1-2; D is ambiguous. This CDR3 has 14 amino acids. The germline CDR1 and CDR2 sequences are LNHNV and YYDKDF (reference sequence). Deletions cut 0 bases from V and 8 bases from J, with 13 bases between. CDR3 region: CATSREGGGLGYTF. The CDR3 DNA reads TGTGCCACCAGCAGAGAAGGAGGAGGGTTAGGCTACACCTTC.

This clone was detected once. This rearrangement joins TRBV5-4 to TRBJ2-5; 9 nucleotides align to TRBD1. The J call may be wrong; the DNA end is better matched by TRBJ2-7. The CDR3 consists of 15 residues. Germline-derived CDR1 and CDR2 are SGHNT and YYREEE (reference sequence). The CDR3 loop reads CASRPGGQGGHEQYF. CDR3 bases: TGTGCCAGCAGGCCCGGGGGACAGGGTGGCCACGAGCAGTACTTC.

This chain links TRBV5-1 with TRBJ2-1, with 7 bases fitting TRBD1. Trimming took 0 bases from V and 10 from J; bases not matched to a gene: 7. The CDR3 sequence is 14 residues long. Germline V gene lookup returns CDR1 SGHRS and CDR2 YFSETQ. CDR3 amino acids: CASSLVGQSTEQFF. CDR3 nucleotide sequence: TGCGCCAGCAGCTTGGTGGGACAGTCTACCGAGCAGTTCTTC. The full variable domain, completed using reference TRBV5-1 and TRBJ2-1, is KAGVTQTPRYLIKTRGQQVTLSCSPISGHRSVSWYQQTPGQGLQFLFEYFSETQRNKGNFPGRFSGRQFSNSRSEMNVSTLELGDSALYLCASSLVGQSTEQFFGPGTRLTVL.

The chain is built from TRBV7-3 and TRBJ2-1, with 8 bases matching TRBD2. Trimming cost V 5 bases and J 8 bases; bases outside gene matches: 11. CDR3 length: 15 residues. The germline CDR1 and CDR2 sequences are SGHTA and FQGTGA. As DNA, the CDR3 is TGTGCCAGCAGCCCAGTGGGACTAGTCTCCCATGAGCAGTTCTTC. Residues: CASSPVGLVSHEQFF.

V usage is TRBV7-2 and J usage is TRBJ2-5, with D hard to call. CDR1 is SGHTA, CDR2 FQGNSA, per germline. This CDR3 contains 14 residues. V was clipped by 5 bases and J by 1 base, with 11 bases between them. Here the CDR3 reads CASSPRRAQETQYF. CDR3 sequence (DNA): TGTGCCAGCAGCCCTCGGCGAGCCCAAGAGACCCAGTACTTC.

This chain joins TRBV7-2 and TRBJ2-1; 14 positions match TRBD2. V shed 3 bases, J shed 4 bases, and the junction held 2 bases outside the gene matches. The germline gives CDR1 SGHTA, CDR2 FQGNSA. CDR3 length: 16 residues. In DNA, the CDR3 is TGTGCCAGCAGCTTTGGACTAGCGGGAGGATACAATGAGCAGTTCTTC. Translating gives CASSFGLAGGYNEQFF.

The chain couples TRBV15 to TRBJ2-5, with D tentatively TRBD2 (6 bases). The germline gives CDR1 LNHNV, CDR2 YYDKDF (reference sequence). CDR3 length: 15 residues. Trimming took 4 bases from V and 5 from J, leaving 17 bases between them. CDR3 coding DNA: TGTGCCACCAGCACCCCCGGGACTGGGGGGGAGACCCAGTACTTC. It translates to CATSTPGTGGETQYF.

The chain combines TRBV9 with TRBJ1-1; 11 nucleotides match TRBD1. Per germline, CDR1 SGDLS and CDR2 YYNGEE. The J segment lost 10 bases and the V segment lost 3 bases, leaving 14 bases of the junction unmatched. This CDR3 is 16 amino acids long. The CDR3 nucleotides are TGTGCCAGCAGCGCGTGGACAGGGGGCTTACTAAGGGGAGCTTTCTTT. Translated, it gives CASSAWTGGLLRGAFF.

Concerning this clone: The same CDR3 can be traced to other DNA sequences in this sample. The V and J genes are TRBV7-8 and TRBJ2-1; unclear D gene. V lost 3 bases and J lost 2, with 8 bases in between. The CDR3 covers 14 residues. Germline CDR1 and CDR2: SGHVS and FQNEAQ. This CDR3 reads CASSLAGPYNEQFF. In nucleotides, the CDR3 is TGTGCCAGCAGCTTGGCCGGACCCTACAATGAGCAGTTCTTC.

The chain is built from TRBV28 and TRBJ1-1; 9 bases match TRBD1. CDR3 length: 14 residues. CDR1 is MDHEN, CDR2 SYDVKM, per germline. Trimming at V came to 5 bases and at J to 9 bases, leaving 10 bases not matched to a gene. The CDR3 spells CASSLPGQGTQAFF. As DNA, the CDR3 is TGTGCCAGCAGTCTCCCGGGACAGGGTACCCAAGCTTTCTTT.

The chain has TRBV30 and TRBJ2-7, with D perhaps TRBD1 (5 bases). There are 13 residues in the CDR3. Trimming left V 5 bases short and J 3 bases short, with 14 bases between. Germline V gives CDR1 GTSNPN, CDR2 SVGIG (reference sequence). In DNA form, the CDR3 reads TGTGCCTGGGCCCCCGGACATTTCTACGAGCAGTACTTC. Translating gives CAWAPGHFYEQYF.

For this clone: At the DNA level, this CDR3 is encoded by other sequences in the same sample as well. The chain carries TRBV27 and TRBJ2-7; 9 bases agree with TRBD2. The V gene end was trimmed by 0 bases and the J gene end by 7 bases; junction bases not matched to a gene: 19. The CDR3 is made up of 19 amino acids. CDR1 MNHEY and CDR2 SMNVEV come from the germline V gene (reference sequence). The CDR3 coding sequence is TGTGCCAGCAGTTTATCTCGATGGAGTAGCGGGAGTAGAGTGTGGGAGCAGTACTTC. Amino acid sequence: CASSLSRWSSGSRVWEQYF.

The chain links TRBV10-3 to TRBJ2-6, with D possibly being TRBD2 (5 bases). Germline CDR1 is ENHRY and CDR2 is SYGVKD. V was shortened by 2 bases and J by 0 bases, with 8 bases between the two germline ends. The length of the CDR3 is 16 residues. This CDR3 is CAISEAGRSGANVLTF. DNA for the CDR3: TGTGCCATCAGTGAGGCGGGCCGCTCTGGGGCCAACGTCCTGACTTTC.

CDR3 region: CASSVDATVETQYF. The CDR3 DNA reads as TGTGCCAGCAGCGTAGACGCTACCGTGGAGACCCAGTACTTC. This chain joins TRBV9 and TRBJ2-5; D not resolved. Deletions cut 0 bases from V and 5 bases from J, with 11 bases between. This CDR3 is built from 14 residues. Per the germline V gene, CDR1 is SGDLS and CDR2 is YYNGEE.

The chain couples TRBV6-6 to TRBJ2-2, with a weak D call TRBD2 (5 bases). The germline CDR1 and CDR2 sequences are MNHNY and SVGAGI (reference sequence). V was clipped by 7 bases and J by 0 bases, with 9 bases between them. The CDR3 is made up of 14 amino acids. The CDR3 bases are TGTGCCAGCATGCGAGGGCCGAACACCGGGGAGCTGTTTTTT. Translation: CASMRGPNTGELFF.

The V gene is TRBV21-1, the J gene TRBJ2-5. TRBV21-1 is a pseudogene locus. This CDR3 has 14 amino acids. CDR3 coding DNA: TGTGCCAGCATCGGGTGGGGGAGCCAAGAGACCCAGTACTTC. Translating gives CASIGWGSQETQYF.

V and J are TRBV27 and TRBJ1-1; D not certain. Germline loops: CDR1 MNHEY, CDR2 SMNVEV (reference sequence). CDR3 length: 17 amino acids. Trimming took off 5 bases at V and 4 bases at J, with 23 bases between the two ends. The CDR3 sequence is CASSPAPALRMVTEAFF. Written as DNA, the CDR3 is TGTGCCAGCAGTCCAGCCCCGGCCTTAAGAATGGTCACTGAAGCTTTCTTT.

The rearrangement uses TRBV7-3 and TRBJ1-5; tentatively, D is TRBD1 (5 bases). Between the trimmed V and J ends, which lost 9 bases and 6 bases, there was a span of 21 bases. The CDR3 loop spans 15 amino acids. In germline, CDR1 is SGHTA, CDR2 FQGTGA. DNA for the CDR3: TGTGCCAGTAGCGACGGGACCGCCGCGGTTCAGCCCCAGCATTTT. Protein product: CASSDGTAAVQPQHF.

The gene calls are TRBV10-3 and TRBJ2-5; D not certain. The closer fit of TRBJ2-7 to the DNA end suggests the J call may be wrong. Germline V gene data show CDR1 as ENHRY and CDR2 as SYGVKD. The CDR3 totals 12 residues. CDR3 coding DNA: TGTGCCATCAAACCCCGAGGCTACGAGCAGTACTTC. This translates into CAIKPRGYEQYF.